Listed below are T cell receptor beta chains from one sample, sequenced in a study of CD8 T cells in seronegative destructive rheumatoid arthritis. Method: immunoSEQ multiplex PCR; TCRdb's copy keeps in-frame clones and lacks some. The repertoire has 10,000 to 15,000 clones, over 80% of them found once; the top ten carry about a quarter. Sequenced input: CD8+ T cells from blood. The receptors stem from a woman between 25 and 49 years old with seronegative destructive rheumatoid arthritis. The CDR3 runs from the conserved cysteine through the conserved F or W. A D gene is named only where the DNA matches it firmly. Where a row states a size, it is once, few, many or the class of an expanded clone; other rows omit it.

cdr3_nt: TGTGCCAGTAGAATGGGAGTAGGTCAGCCCCAGCATTTT
cdr3_aa: CASRMGVGQPQHF
j_call: TRBJ1-5
v_call: TRBV19
d_call: .
clone_size: .

cdr3_nt: TGTGCCAGTACCCCAGGGGGTACTGAAGCTTTCTTT
cdr3_aa: CASTPGGTEAFF
j_call: TRBJ1-1
v_call: TRBV19
d_call: TRBD1
clone_size: .

cdr3_nt: TGTGCCAGCAGCAGTAGCGGGGGGGCTCTCGAGCAGTACTTC
cdr3_aa: CASSSSGGALEQYF
j_call: TRBJ2-7
v_call: TRBV7-9
d_call: TRBD2
clone_size: .

cdr3_nt: TGCGCCAGCAGCCAAGAGACTAGCGAGGTGGAGACCCAGTACTTC
cdr3_aa: CASSQETSEVETQYF
j_call: TRBJ2-5
v_call: TRBV4-1
d_call: TRBD2
clone_size: .

cdr3_nt: TGCGCCAGCAGCCAAGCCCGGAGCTACGAGCAGTACTTC
cdr3_aa: CASSQARSYEQYF
j_call: TRBJ2-7
v_call: TRBV4-1
d_call: .
clone_size: .

cdr3_nt: TGTGCCAGCAGTTACAGGGGATATCAGGCCAATGAGCAGTTCTTC
cdr3_aa: CASSYRGYQANEQFF
j_call: TRBJ2-1
v_call: TRBV28
d_call: TRBD1
clone_size: .

cdr3_nt: TGTGCCAGCAGCCCGGGGGACCAGGGGGGTACTGAAGCTTTCTTT
cdr3_aa: CASSPGDQGGTEAFF
j_call: TRBJ1-1
v_call: TRBV4-2
d_call: TRBD1
clone_size: .

cdr3_nt: TGTGCCAGCAGCTTCCAGGGCGCCTACGAGCAGTACTTC
cdr3_aa: CASSFQGAYEQYF
j_call: TRBJ2-7
v_call: TRBV5-4
d_call: .
clone_size: .

cdr3_nt: TGTGCCAGCAGCTTGGACCTCCCAGACACTGAAGCTTTCTTT
cdr3_aa: CASSLDLPDTEAFF
j_call: TRBJ1-1
v_call: TRBV5-6
d_call: .
clone_size: large

cdr3_nt: TGTGCCAGCACCCTAGGACTAGCGGGGTTCACGGGTGAGCAGTTCTTC
cdr3_aa: CASTLGLAGFTGEQFF
j_call: TRBJ2-1
v_call: TRBV11-2
d_call: TRBD2
clone_size: .

cdr3_nt: TGTGCCAGTAGTATCGACCCCCTAGGCGACAAAAACATTCAGTACTTC
cdr3_aa: CASSIDPLGDKNIQYF
j_call: TRBJ2-4
v_call: TRBV19
d_call: .
clone_size: .

cdr3_nt: TGTGCCCGCGGACTGAACCAAGAGACCCAGTACTTC
cdr3_aa: CARGLNQETQYF
j_call: TRBJ2-5
v_call: TRBV30
d_call: .
clone_size: .

cdr3_nt: TGTGCCAGCAGTTACCCAGGGGAGACCCAGTACTTC
cdr3_aa: CASSYPGETQYF
j_call: TRBJ2-5
v_call: TRBV6-5
d_call: .
clone_size: .

cdr3_nt: TGTGCCAGCAGCTTAAGTGGCAGCGTGAACACTGAAGCTTTCTTT
cdr3_aa: CASSLSGSVNTEAFF
j_call: TRBJ1-1
v_call: TRBV13
d_call: .
clone_size: .

cdr3_nt: TGTGCCAGCAGCAACTTGGGGGGGCTTATTGATGGCTACACCTTC
cdr3_aa: CASSNLGGLIDGYTF
j_call: TRBJ1-2
v_call: TRBV27
d_call: .
clone_size: .

cdr3_nt: TGTGCCAGCAGTCCACAGGGGGGAAATTCACCCCTCCACTTT
cdr3_aa: CASSPQGGNSPLHF
j_call: TRBJ1-6
v_call: TRBV28
d_call: TRBD1
clone_size: .

cdr3_nt: TGTGCCAGCGGCTGGACTAGCGGTTCGGGCTCCTACAATGAGCAGTTCTTC
cdr3_aa: CASGWTSGSGSYNEQFF
j_call: TRBJ2-1
v_call: TRBV2
d_call: TRBD2
clone_size: .

cdr3_nt: TGTGCCATCAGCCCGAGCGGGGGGGCCGCAGATACGCAGTATTTT
cdr3_aa: CAISPSGGAADTQYF
j_call: TRBJ2-3
v_call: TRBV10-3
d_call: TRBD2
clone_size: .

cdr3_nt: TGCGCCAGCAGCCAACTTCTAGCGGGGGGGAACACCGGGGAGCTGTTTTTT
cdr3_aa: CASSQLLAGGNTGELFF
j_call: TRBJ2-2
v_call: TRBV4-1
d_call: TRBD2
clone_size: medium-sized

cdr3_nt: TGTGCCAGCAGCCCCGGGACGGGAGGGAATTCACCCCTCCACTTT
cdr3_aa: CASSPGTGGNSPLHF
j_call: TRBJ1-6
v_call: TRBV6-5
d_call: .
clone_size: .

cdr3_nt: TGCGCCAGCAGCCGGCTGGTGACTCCCAGCTCCTACGAGCAGTACTTC
cdr3_aa: CASSRLVTPSSYEQYF
j_call: TRBJ2-7
v_call: TRBV4-1
d_call: .
clone_size: .

cdr3_nt: TGTGCCAGCAGTACCGATCATCGACAGGGCAGGACTGAAGCTTTCTTT
cdr3_aa: CASSTDHRQGRTEAFF
j_call: TRBJ1-1
v_call: TRBV6-6
d_call: TRBD1
clone_size: .

cdr3_nt: TGTGCCAGCAGCTTAGGACTGAACTATGGCTACACCTTC
cdr3_aa: CASSLGLNYGYTF
j_call: TRBJ1-2
v_call: TRBV7-3
d_call: .
clone_size: .

cdr3_nt: TGTGCCAGCAGTCTCGGACAGGGAGAAGCTTTCTTT
cdr3_aa: CASSLGQGEAFF
j_call: TRBJ1-1
v_call: TRBV6-6
d_call: TRBD1
clone_size: .

cdr3_nt: TGCGCCAGCAGCCAAGTGGCAGGAGGGAACACTGAAGCTTTCTTT
cdr3_aa: CASSQVAGGNTEAFF
j_call: TRBJ1-1
v_call: TRBV4-1
d_call: .
clone_size: .

cdr3_nt: TGCGCCAGCAGCCACACTAACACCGGGGAGCTGTTTTTT
cdr3_aa: CASSHTNTGELFF
j_call: TRBJ2-2
v_call: TRBV4-1
d_call: .
clone_size: .

cdr3_nt: TGTGCCAGCAGTTACGACCGGGATAGTCAGCCCCAGCATTTT
cdr3_aa: CASSYDRDSQPQHF
j_call: TRBJ1-5
v_call: TRBV6-5
d_call: .
clone_size: once

cdr3_nt: TGCGCCAGCAGACTCCAGGCAACCTATAATTCACCCCTCCACTTT
cdr3_aa: CASRLQATYNSPLHF
j_call: TRBJ1-6
v_call: TRBV5-1
d_call: .
clone_size: once

cdr3_nt: TGTGCCAGCAGCCCTAACCCCGGGACAGGGGAAAACATTCAGTACTTC
cdr3_aa: CASSPNPGTGENIQYF
j_call: TRBJ2-4
v_call: TRBV7-9
d_call: TRBD1
clone_size: .

cdr3_nt: TGTGCCAGCAGCCTGGGGACAACCGACTCTGGAAACACCATATATTTT
cdr3_aa: CASSLGTTDSGNTIYF
j_call: TRBJ1-3
v_call: TRBV4-2
d_call: .
clone_size: .

cdr3_nt: TGCGCCAGCAGCTTAGAGATGATCACAGATACGCAGTATTTT
cdr3_aa: CASSLEMITDTQYF
j_call: TRBJ2-3
v_call: TRBV5-1
d_call: .
clone_size: .

cdr3_nt: TGTGCCAGCAGTTACGTAGACAGATATATGAACACTGAAGCTTTCTTT
cdr3_aa: CASSYVDRYMNTEAFF
j_call: TRBJ1-1
v_call: TRBV6-5
d_call: .
clone_size: .

cdr3_nt: TGTGCCATTTCGACAAGTCCCTCTGGGGCCAACGTCCTGACTTTC
cdr3_aa: CAISTSPSGANVLTF
j_call: TRBJ2-6
v_call: TRBV10-3
d_call: .
clone_size: .

cdr3_nt: TGTGCCAGCAGTCCCCTCTCCGGGACAGGACCCCTGGGGCAGTACTTC
cdr3_aa: CASSPLSGTGPLGQYF
j_call: TRBJ2-7
v_call: TRBV27
d_call: TRBD1
clone_size: medium-sized

cdr3_nt: TGTGCCAGCAGTCTATATCAGACAGGTCCCCCCTACGAGCAGTACTTC
cdr3_aa: CASSLYQTGPPYEQYF
j_call: TRBJ2-7
v_call: TRBV28
d_call: .
clone_size: once

cdr3_nt: TGTGCCAGCTCATTAGGGGGACAGTATCTCCACTTT
cdr3_aa: CASSLGGQYLHF
j_call: TRBJ1-6
v_call: TRBV18
d_call: TRBD1
clone_size: medium-sized

cdr3_nt: TGTGCCAGCAGCCCGTCTAGGGGTGTGGATACCCAGTACTTC
cdr3_aa: CASSPSRGVDTQYF
j_call: TRBJ2-5
v_call: TRBV7-9
d_call: .
clone_size: .

cdr3_nt: TGTGCCAGCAGTCTAAGCGGGGGATCAGATACGCAGTATTTT
cdr3_aa: CASSLSGGSDTQYF
j_call: TRBJ2-3
v_call: TRBV6-4
d_call: TRBD2
clone_size: .

cdr3_nt: TGTGCCAGCAGCCTTGCCGGGACAGGGGCGTACGGGGAGCTGTTTTTT
cdr3_aa: CASSLAGTGAYGELFF
j_call: TRBJ2-2
v_call: TRBV7-9
d_call: TRBD1
clone_size: .

cdr3_nt: TGTGCCAGCAGCTTAGAAATGACGGGCTACAATGAGCAGTTCTTC
cdr3_aa: CASSLEMTGYNEQFF
j_call: TRBJ2-1
v_call: TRBV7-7
d_call: .
clone_size: .

cdr3_nt: TGTGCCAGCAGTGACGGGATGGAGGGTAATGAGCAGTTCTTC
cdr3_aa: CASSDGMEGNEQFF
j_call: TRBJ2-1
v_call: TRBV6-4
d_call: .
clone_size: .

cdr3_nt: TGTGCCAGCAGTTTAGCGGGACAGGGCACAGATACGCAGTATTTT
cdr3_aa: CASSLAGQGTDTQYF
j_call: TRBJ2-3
v_call: TRBV28
d_call: TRBD1
clone_size: .

cdr3_nt: TGTGCCAGCAGCTTGGGACAGTTCTACGAGCAGTACTTC
cdr3_aa: CASSLGQFYEQYF
j_call: TRBJ2-7
v_call: TRBV7-9
d_call: TRBD1
clone_size: .

cdr3_nt: TGTGCCAGCAGCCAAGATGAACTAGCGGGGGGATCATCCTACAATGAGCAGTTCTTC
cdr3_aa: CASSQDELAGGSSYNEQFF
j_call: TRBJ2-1
v_call: TRBV4-2
d_call: TRBD2
clone_size: .

cdr3_nt: TGTGCCAGCAGTTCTAGCGGGAGAAAGGATGAGCAGTTCTTC
cdr3_aa: CASSSSGRKDEQFF
j_call: TRBJ2-1
v_call: TRBV6-6
d_call: TRBD2
clone_size: few

cdr3_nt: TGCGCCAGCAGCCACGGGTCTCCGGAAGCTTTCTTT
cdr3_aa: CASSHGSPEAFF
j_call: TRBJ1-1
v_call: TRBV4-1
d_call: .
clone_size: .

cdr3_nt: TGCGCCAGCAGCTTGTATCGGGACACCCCATACAATGAGCAGTTCTTC
cdr3_aa: CASSLYRDTPYNEQFF
j_call: TRBJ2-1
v_call: TRBV5-1
d_call: .
clone_size: .

cdr3_nt: TGTGCCTCGGCGGTTCTCCTCAATTCACCCCTCCACTTT
cdr3_aa: CASAVLLNSPLHF
j_call: TRBJ1-6
v_call: TRBV28
d_call: .
clone_size: .

cdr3_nt: TGTGCCAGCAGTGCCTTAGCGGGTTCCTCCTACGAGCAGTACTTC
cdr3_aa: CASSALAGSSYEQYF
j_call: TRBJ2-7
v_call: TRBV6-1
d_call: TRBD2
clone_size: .

cdr3_nt: TGTGCCAGCAGCTTAAGAGGTGAAAAACTGTTTTTT
cdr3_aa: CASSLRGEKLFF
j_call: TRBJ1-4
v_call: TRBV11-2
d_call: .
clone_size: once

cdr3_nt: TGCGCCAGCAGCCACCTCGCGGGGACAGATACGCAGTATTTT
cdr3_aa: CASSHLAGTDTQYF
j_call: TRBJ2-3
v_call: TRBV4-1
d_call: .
clone_size: .

cdr3_nt: TGTGCCAGTAGTATCCCCGACAGGGCCACTGAAGCTTTCTTT
cdr3_aa: CASSIPDRATEAFF
j_call: TRBJ1-1
v_call: TRBV19
d_call: TRBD1
clone_size: .

cdr3_nt: TGCGCCAGCGGGCTGGAGGCAGGGGGCGAGCAGTACTTC
cdr3_aa: CASGLEAGGEQYF
j_call: TRBJ2-7
v_call: TRBV5-1
d_call: TRBD1
clone_size: .